Detailed here is one T cell receptor beta chain. Its target is not known. Researchers reported that TCR beta cDNA libraries carried unique molecular identifiers. TCRdb reprocessed the PCR reads with MiXCR, giving one entry per CDR3 protein. The sample includes roughly 670,000 distinct CDR3 sequences, approximately 59% of them seen just once. The sample comes from a study of post-analysis software for immune sequencing data. Study conclusions and caveats: Controls had lower frequencies than patients of five TRBV segments, which included TRBV5-6, TRBV5-1 and TRBV20-1.

V lost 4 bases and J lost 1; bases outside the gene matches: 8. In germline, CDR1 is SEHNR, CDR2 FQNEAQ (reference sequence). The CDR3 has 17 residues. The TCR sequence derives from a girl aged 2-15 years with multiple sclerosis. Source material: blood. The V and J genes are TRBV7-9 and TRBJ1-3; 9 bases agree with TRBD1. The CDR3 DNA sequence: TGTGCCAGCAGCTCTGGACAGGGGAAGACTTCTGGAAACACCATATATTTT. Translation: CASSSGQGKTSGNTIYF.